The T cell receptor (beta chain) described here comes from a study of beta chain features in type 1 diabetes. CD45RO/CCR7/CD25/CD127/CD95/CD27 staining was used to isolate CD4+ naive, central memory, regulatory and stem cell-like memory cells by sorting. There are 13 residues in the CDR3. Per germline, CDR1 KGHSH and CDR2 LQKENI. The V and J ends lost 3 bases and 4 bases respectively, with 9 bases between them. About this clone: What it recognizes is unknown.

The entirety of the isolated RNA underwent reverse transcription, so expressed TCRB transcripts were sequenced. Mean read depth for naive, central memory and regulatory T cell samples was approximately 3.57 million reads. Using immunoSEQ multiplex PCR, the repertoire was profiled, and TCRdb retains in-frame clones only, with some absent. The sample gives some 120,000 clones, around 16% of which show up once; around 2.5% is in the top ten. Findings and caveats of the study: All four CD4+ subsets from Type 1 diabetes patients carried moderately but significantly shorter TCRB CDR3s. There was a possibility that cDNA sequencing over-represented cells with high TCR expression. A greater similarity of naive, central memory and Treg TCRB repertoires was seen among patients than among healthy donors.

Source material: central memory CD4+ T cells from blood. This clonotype was sampled from a man between 18 and 35 years old with type 1 diabetes. The gene calls are TRBV18 and TRBJ2-5, with a weak D call TRBD2 (6 bases). DNA of the CDR3: TGTGCCAGCTCACCCCGGGAGACAGAGACCCAGTACTTC. The encoded protein is CASSPRETETQYF.